Here is one TCR beta chain with its context. This CDR3 is built from 15 residues. V lost 2 bases to trimming and J lost 7 bases, with 12 bases between them. Germline V gives CDR1 MDHEN, CDR2 SYDVKM. The sample comes from a study of blood T cell repertoires in COVID-19. Looking at the study overall: Both acute and convalescent COVID-19 samples were obtained from the United States, Italy and Spain. Sources were T cells, B-cell-depleted T cells, or PBMCs; the material itself was cDNA or gDNA.

The repertoire was sequenced with immunoSEQ multiplex PCR; TCRdb's copy has only in-frame clones and lacks some. The sample contains about 200,000 clones, 88% of which appear only once. This sequence originates from a man aged 40-49 years with acute or convalescent COVID-19. The chain is built from TRBV28 and TRBJ1-6; possible D gene TRBD1, 5 bases. The sequencing input was peripheral blood. Here the CDR3 reads CASSLRFQGNSPLHF. CDR3 nucleotide sequence: TGTGCCAGCAGTTTAAGGTTCCAGGGCAATTCACCCCTCCACTTT.